These T cell receptor beta chains were read from a single sample in a study of shared clonotypes between healthy human individuals. The data were produced by immunoSEQ multiplex PCR, yet TCRdb's version contains in-frame clones alone and is incomplete. The sample consists of over 2 million clones, approximately 90% of them appearing once. Sequenced input: naive CD4+ T cells from PBMCs. The receptor source for this set is a man aged 18 to 30 in good health. Some clones in this sample may be carry-over from other donors' samples. Both conserved end residues are part of each CDR3. The D gene is left open where the match is weak. Clone size appears in some rows only: once, few, many, or a class for an expanded clone.

j_call v_call d_call clone_size cdr3_nt cdr3_aa
TRBJ2-5 TRBV6-1 . . TGTGCCAGCGGGACGGGACCCGTGGGCCAGTACTTC CASGTGPVGQYF
TRBJ2-7 TRBV5-6 TRBD2 once TGTGCCAGCAGCTATAGGACTAGCGGGGTAATCTACGAGCAGTACTTC CASSYRTSGVIYEQYF
TRBJ1-2 TRBV19 . . TGTGCCAGTAGTCCAGGTTGGGCCTATGGCTACACCTTC CASSPGWAYGYTF
TRBJ2-3 TRBV11-3 . . TGTGCCAGCAGCCCCGGAGGGATTGGGGATACGCAGTATTTT CASSPGGIGDTQYF
TRBJ2-7 TRBV11-2 TRBD1 . TGTGCCAGCAGCTCTGTACTAGGGACAGCTTCCTACGAGCAGTACTTC CASSSVLGTASYEQYF
TRBJ2-5 TRBV6-5 . . TGTGCCAGCAGTTACGAGTTAGGAGGGAATCGGGGGACCCAGTACTTC CASSYELGGNRGTQYF
TRBJ2-1 TRBV2 TRBD2 . TGTGCCAGCAGAGTTAGCGGGATTTCCTACAATGAGCAGTTCTTC CASRVSGISYNEQFF
TRBJ1-5 TRBV15 . . TGTGCCACCAGCAGAGGGTCCCGTAATCAGCCCCAGCATTTT CATSRGSRNQPQHF
TRBJ1-1 TRBV2 TRBD1 . TGTGCCAGCAGTGAACTGGGACAGTCTAACACTGAAGCTTTCTTT CASSELGQSNTEAFF
TRBJ1-5 TRBV9 . once TGTGCCAGCAGCGTAGACGGGGTTAGCAATCAGCCCCAGCATTTT CASSVDGVSNQPQHF
TRBJ2-5 TRBV18 . . TGTGCCAGCTCACCACCGGGGAGACAAGAGACCCAGTACTTC CASSPPGRQETQYF
TRBJ1-1 TRBV19 TRBD1 once TGTGCCAGTAGTCCCTTGGGACAGGGGCCGAACACTGAAGCTTTCTTT CASSPLGQGPNTEAFF
TRBJ2-1 TRBV14 TRBD1 . TGTGCCAGCAGCCATATAGGGACAGGGGAATACAATGAGCAGTTCTTC CASSHIGTGEYNEQFF
TRBJ1-2 TRBV7-3 TRBD1 . TGTGCCAGCAGCCCAACGGGACAGGGCAGAGGCTACACCTTC CASSPTGQGRGYTF
TRBJ1-2 TRBV5-1 . . TGCGCCAGCAGCTTGGACTCGGCCGACGACGGCTACACCTTC CASSLDSADDGYTF
TRBJ2-3 TRBV7-9 TRBD1 . TGTGCCAGCAGCCGACAGGGGAGGTACACTTCGCAGTATTTT CASSRQGRYTSQYF
TRBJ2-7 TRBV29-1 TRBD2 . TGCAGCGTTGAAGCCCCTAGCGGGCAGTACTTC CSVEAPSGQYF
TRBJ2-7 TRBV28 . . TGTGCCAGCAGTTCACCCGGACAGTTCTACGAGCAGTACTTC CASSSPGQFYEQYF
TRBJ1-1 TRBV30 . few TGTGCCTGGAGTAAAGGGGTGAACACTGAAGCTTTCTTT CAWSKGVNTEAFF
TRBJ1-5 TRBV28 TRBD1 once TGTGCCAGCAGTACTCCTCGACAGGGGCGGAGGGGGGGCAATCAGCCCCAGCATTTT CASSTPRQGRRGGNQPQHF
TRBJ1-1 TRBV6-1 . . TGTGCCAGCAGCGATCGGGCAGGGAACACTGAAGCTTTCTTT CASSDRAGNTEAFF
TRBJ2-3 TRBV7-6 . . TGTGCCAGCAGCTTAATCTCTAGCACAGATACGCAGTATTTT CASSLISSTDTQYF
TRBJ1-2 TRBV9 . . TGTGCCAGCAGCACCCAGCAAACCCCGCTCCCAAATGGCTACACCTTC CASSTQQTPLPNGYTF
TRBJ2-5 TRBV5-4 . . TGTGCCAGCAGCTTGGAATTGGGTAGCGCAGAGACCCAGTACTTC CASSLELGSAETQYF
TRBJ1-3 TRBV5-1 . . TGCGCCAGCTCTACAGGATTCTCTGGAAACACCATATATTTT CASSTGFSGNTIYF
TRBJ2-1 TRBV19 TRBD2 . TGTGCCAGTAGCCCCGGCGGGGGGCCTGCTTACAATGAGCAGTTCTTC CASSPGGGPAYNEQFF
TRBJ1-1 TRBV5-1 . . TGCGCCAGCAGCTTGTACGTGGAAACTGAAGCTTTCTTT CASSLYVETEAFF
TRBJ2-7 TRBV7-9 TRBD2 . TGTGCCAGCAGCTTAGCCCTAGCGGGGAACCCCTACGAGCAGTACTTC CASSLALAGNPYEQYF
TRBJ2-1 TRBV9 TRBD2 . TGTGCCAGCAGCCCGGCGGGAGAATCCTACAATGAGCAGTTCTTC CASSPAGESYNEQFF
TRBJ1-2 TRBV11-2 . . TGTGCCAGCAGCTTAGGTCTAGGGGTCTATGGCTACACCTTC CASSLGLGVYGYTF
TRBJ2-7 TRBV7-2 TRBD1 . TGTGCCAGCACCCCAAACAGGGGCTCCTACGAGCAGTACTTC CASTPNRGSYEQYF
TRBJ2-7 TRBV9 . once TGTGCCAGCAGCTTTTGGGACATTGGACCCTACGAGCAGTACTTC CASSFWDIGPYEQYF
TRBJ2-2 TRBV6-1 . . TGTGCCAGCAGTGAGTCAGCGCCAAGGGACACCGGGGAGCTGTTTTTT CASSESAPRDTGELFF
TRBJ1-5 TRBV28 . . TGTGCCAGCAGTTTTGGGCAGTTCAATCAGCCCCAGCATTTT CASSFGQFNQPQHF
TRBJ2-7 TRBV2 TRBD1 . TGTGCCAGCTTCCCTAGGACAGGAAAGAGCTCCTACGAGCAGTACTTC CASFPRTGKSSYEQYF
TRBJ2-3 TRBV10-2 TRBD2 . TGCGCCAGCGCCCAGGGACTAGCGGGAGGCCTGCAGTATTTT CASAQGLAGGLQYF
TRBJ2-3 TRBV30 . . TGTGCCTGGAGTGATGTAACCTTAGATACGCAGTATTTT CAWSDVTLDTQYF
TRBJ2-7 TRBV2 . . TGTGCCAGCAGGGCACGGGACGAGCAGTACTTC CASRARDEQYF
TRBJ2-3 TRBV9 TRBD2 . TGTGCCAGCAGCGTATTAAGCGGGAGCAGCACAGATACGCAGTATTTT CASSVLSGSSTDTQYF
TRBJ2-1 TRBV6-5 TRBD2 . TGTGCCAGCAGTAGAGCGGGGTTCGCCTACAATGAGCAGTTCTTC CASSRAGFAYNEQFF
TRBJ2-7 TRBV5-1 TRBD1 . TGCGCCAGCAGCAGCGGGACAGGGATCCACGAGCAGTACTTC CASSSGTGIHEQYF
TRBJ2-1 TRBV28 . . TGTGCCAGCAGTTTAATGGGCTATTCATACAATGAGCAGTTCTTC CASSLMGYSYNEQFF
TRBJ1-2 TRBV19 . . TGTCGCCGGGGAGGACTAAACTATGGCTACACCTTC CRRGGLNYGYTF
TRBJ2-5 TRBV28 . . TGTGCCAGCAGTCTTACCAGCGGCCAAGAGACCCAGTACTTC CASSLTSGQETQYF
TRBJ2-2 TRBV5-1 . . TGCGCCAGCAGCTTTATCGAGAAAACCCCTGCCCGAGGGGAGCTGTTTTTT CASSFIEKTPARGELFF
TRBJ2-3 TRBV28 TRBD2 . TGTGCCAGCAGTTTATGGGGCGGGAGTGCGACAGATACGCAGTATTTT CASSLWGGSATDTQYF
TRBJ2-3 TRBV10-3 . . TGTGCCATCAGACAGGGAGATACGCAGTATTTT CAIRQGDTQYF
TRBJ2-3 TRBV2 . once TGTGCCAGCAAGGGCTTCCTCACAGATACGCAGTATTTT CASKGFLTDTQYF
TRBJ1-1 TRBV19 . few TGTGCCAGTAGCTGGGCAGGGGTCACTGAAGCTTTCTTT CASSWAGVTEAFF
TRBJ1-2 TRBV6-5 . . TGTGCCAGCGGCCCCCCGGCGGACAGCTACACCTTC CASGPPADSYTF
TRBJ2-7 TRBV4-1 . . TGCGCCAGCAGCCAAGATCCCCCCGCGCTAGTGTGGGACGAGCAGTACTTC CASSQDPPALVWDEQYF
TRBJ2-3 TRBV19 . . TGTGCCAGTAGTATCGGCGGCCCTAGCACGAATACGCAGTATTTT CASSIGGPSTNTQYF
TRBJ2-7 TRBV13 TRBD1 . TGTGCCAGCAGCCCCCGGACAGGTGGTTTGACGGCGCAGTACTTC CASSPRTGGLTAQYF
TRBJ1-2 TRBV30 TRBD1 . TGTGCCTGGAAGGGACAGGGATGGTATGGCTACACCTTC CAWKGQGWYGYTF
TRBJ1-4 TRBV7-9 . . TGTGCCAGCAGCTACGCAACTAATGAAAAACTGTTTTTT CASSYATNEKLFF